This entry concerns a single T cell receptor beta chain. What it recognizes is unknown. TCR beta CDR3 regions were amplified from RNA transcripts. Initially, a first-round RT-PCR of the TCR CDR3 employed the HTBI primer set. Each CDR3 protein gets one entry after TCRdb re-called the multiplex PCR reads with MiXCR. The table includes around 690,000 distinct CDR3 sequences, 20% detected once. A NOSPECS grade of at least 4, a Clinical Activity Score of at least 3 and duration under 3 months were recorded in ophthalmopathy patients. The V segment lost 0 bases and the J segment 7 bases; nucleotides outside the gene matches: 9. Germline CDR1 and CDR2: MNHEY and SVGAGI. This CDR3 comprises 16 residues. This record comes from a study of T cells in Graves' hyperthyroidism and ophthalmopathy. Findings and limits, study-wide: In validation, the model predicted ophthalmopathy. These predictions came a median approximately 6.5 months before onset. Patients with ophthalmopathy were separated from those with stable hyperthyroidism by a 13 V-J model.

This chain links TRBV6-5 with TRBJ1-1; TRBD1 matches 9 bases. Sequencing input: blood. This TCR came from a man aged 25-40 years with Graves' ophthalmopathy. In nucleotides, the CDR3 is TGTGCCAGCAGTTACTCGAACAGGGGGCGCCCAATTGAAGCTTTCTTT. Its protein is CASSYSNRGRPIEAFF.